The 17 T cell receptor beta chains below come from one sample, sequenced in a study of T-cell reconstitution after alpha-beta-depleted transplantation in children (dated by TCRdb to about 2016). The intended sense of this specimen's treatment or condition label: allogeneic hematopoietic cell transplantation with graft depleted of TCRalphabeta T cells and CD19 B cells. Library construction relied on PCR. TCRdb shows the sequencer as Illumina HiSeq 2500. To normalize quantification of the TCRbeta repertoire, the TCR libraries were built with molecular barcoding that relied on unique molecular identifiers. Starting from the raw public reads, TCRdb applied fastp trimming at Q25, assembled clones with MiXCR and retained in-frame beta chains. When rows share a CDR3 protein, they turn into one entry using the most common DNA and genes. The sample table shows some 840,000 distinct CDR3 sequences, and roughly 16% are seen once. The ten largest clones add up to roughly 5% of the sample.

The specimen was PBMCs, mostly from graft donor cells, collected 360 days after TCRalphabeta/CD19-depleted stem cell transplant. Receptor source: a male patient aged 5 to 17 who had a stem cell transplant for acute lymphoblastic leukemia, so the T cells may come from the graft donor.

The chain has TRBV4-2 and TRBJ1-1; 8 nucleotides line up with TRBD1. The CDR3 loop spans 15 amino acids. After removal of 1 base from V and 3 bases from J, the junction contained 4 bases not matched to a gene. Germline V CDR1 and CDR2: LGHNA, YNFKEQ. The CDR3 loop reads CASSQASRGHTEAFF. CDR3 DNA sequence: TGTGCCAGCAGCCAAGCGTCCAGGGGGCACACTGAAGCTTTCTTT.

This clonotype was recorded a few times. The chain carries TRBV12-3 or TRBV12-4 and TRBJ2-1; possible D gene TRBD1, 5 bases. With 6 bases removed from V and 10 bases from J, the gap between germline ends came to 13 bases. The CDR3 has 12 residues. The chain's CDR3 is CASSWTLLEQFF. In DNA, the CDR3 is TGTGCCAGCAGCTGGACACTCCTCGAGCAGTTCTTC.

This clonotype was picked up many times. For the CDR3, the DNA is TGTGCCAGCTCACCACTGGACCTCCCCGAGACCCAGTACTTC. It yields the protein CASSPLDLPETQYF. The chain is built from TRBV18 and TRBJ2-5; D unresolved. V was clipped by 1 base and J by 5 bases, with 11 bases between them. This CDR3 has 14 residues. Germline lookup yields CDR1 KGHSH and CDR2 LQKENI.

This chain uses TRBV2 with TRBJ2-1; maybe TRBD1 (6 bases). V lost 6 bases and J lost 0, with 15 bases in between. Germline assignment: CDR1 SNHLY and CDR2 FYNNEI. CDR3 size: 16 residues. The CDR3, as DNA: TGTGCCAGCAGAAACAGGGCGGCCGGCTCCTACAATGAGCAGTTCTTC. This sequence encodes CASRNRAAGSYNEQFF.

V and J are TRBV11-3 and TRBJ2-1, with TRBD2 identical over 7 bases. This CDR3 has 18 residues. V shed 2 bases, J shed 2 bases, and the junction held 12 bases outside the gene matches. In germline, CDR1 is SGHNT, CDR2 YENEEA. The CDR3 coding sequence is TGTGCCAGCAGCTTAAACGTGTGGCTAGCGGAACCCTACAATGAGCAGTTCTTC. Amino acid sequence: CASSLNVWLAEPYNEQFF.

This chain connects TRBV7-6 to TRBJ2-7; 7 nucleotides align to TRBD2. Germline CDR1 reads SGHVS; CDR2 reads FNYEAQ. V dropped 5 bases and J dropped 0; count of bases not matched to a gene: 7. This CDR3 has 15 amino acids. The CDR3 nucleotides are TGTGCCAGCAGCCCGACTAGCACCAACTCCTACGAGCAGTACTTC. This gives the protein CASSPTSTNSYEQYF.

The chain joins TRBV19 to TRBJ2-1; the D gene is possibly TRBD2 (6 bases). This CDR3 comprises 14 residues. Looked up from germline, CDR1 is LNHDA and CDR2 is SQIVND (reference sequence). The germline V and J ends were trimmed by 1 base and 9 bases, with 13 bases remaining between them. CDR3 amino acids: CASSIVLPGGEQFF. The CDR3 coding sequence is TGTGCCAGTAGTATAGTTCTACCCGGGGGTGAGCAGTTCTTC.

The rearrangement links TRBV5-1 to TRBJ2-7; D may correspond to TRBD1 or TRBD2 (5 bases each). V was trimmed by 4 bases and J by 3 bases, leaving 14 bases between them. The length of the CDR3 is 14 residues. Germline V gene lookup returns CDR1 SGHRS and CDR2 YFSETQ. The CDR3 bases are TGCGCCAGCAGCCTTGGGGACCCTGGCTACGAGCAGTACTTC. Translation gives CASSLGDPGYEQYF.

The chain couples TRBV20-1 to TRBJ1-2, with a tentative D call TRBD1 (6 bases). CDR3 length: 15 amino acids. Trimming removed 3 bases from V and 6 bases from J, with 20 bases in between. Germline values: CDR1 DFQATT, CDR2 SNEGSKA (reference sequence). The CDR3 DNA follows: TGCAGTGCTAGTAACCCCCTACAGGGAGGAAATGGCTACACCTTC. This sequence encodes CSASNPLQGGNGYTF.

This clonotype was observed a handful of times. The rearrangement uses TRBV5-1 and TRBJ2-7; 11 nucleotides agree with TRBD2. CDR1 and CDR2 from the germline V gene are SGHRS and YFSETQ. V trimming: 0 bases; J trimming: 6 bases; junction bases outside the gene matches: 8. The CDR3 is 16 amino acids. Here the CDR3 reads CASSLELAGVRGEQYF. CDR3 in DNA: TGCGCCAGCAGCTTGGAACTAGCGGGAGTTCGAGGCGAGCAGTACTTC.

The V gene is TRBV7-9, the J gene TRBJ1-5; possible D gene TRBD1, 5 bases. Looked up from germline, CDR1 is SEHNR and CDR2 is FQNEAQ (reference sequence). With 1 base removed from V and 4 bases from J, the gap between germline ends came to 8 bases. The CDR3 consists of 14 residues. CDR3 bases: TGTGCCAGCAGCTTAGGACAGTGGAATCAGCCCCAGCATTTT. It yields the protein CASSLGQWNQPQHF.

This clonotype was seen repeatedly, ten times or more. This chain joins TRBV3-1 and TRBJ2-3; no clear D. This CDR3 spans 14 amino acids. The V end was cut by 0 bases, the J end by 2 bases, with 6 bases between. In germline, CDR1 is LGHDT, CDR2 YNNKEL (reference sequence). CDR3 amino acids: CASSQDWLTDTQYF. CDR3 sequence (DNA): TGTGCCAGCAGCCAAGATTGGCTCACAGATACGCAGTATTTT.

The sample holds many counts of this clonotype. The CDR3 sequence: CAIRRASSSYEQYF. For the CDR3, the DNA is TGTGCCATCAGGCGGGCTTCAAGCTCCTACGAGCAGTACTTC. The genes are TRBV10-3 and TRBJ2-7, with D possibly being TRBD2 (5 bases). The V end was cut by 6 bases, the J end by 0 bases, with 12 bases between. CDR1 and CDR2 from the germline V gene are ENHRY and SYGVKD. This CDR3 is 14 amino acids long.

This clonotype was found many times. This rearrangement joins TRBV20-1 to TRBJ2-1, with 7 positions matching TRBD2. With 0 bases clipped from V and 5 bases from J, the junction kept 7 bases outside the gene matches. CDR1 and CDR2 (germline): DFQATT, SNEGSKA (reference sequence). This CDR3 has 15 residues. CDR3 sequence (DNA): TGCAGTGCTAGAGATCGGGCGGGAGTGAACAATGAGCAGTTCTTC. Translation: CSARDRAGVNNEQFF.

The chain's CDR3 is CSAFRQGRGTEAFF. CDR3 DNA: TGCAGTGCTTTCAGACAGGGTAGGGGAACTGAAGCTTTCTTT. The gene calls are TRBV20-1 and TRBJ1-1; TRBD1 aligns across 7 bases. The CDR3 totals 14 residues. Losses at the gene ends were 5 bases for V and 5 bases for J; bases not matched to a gene: 11. Germline lookup yields CDR1 DFQATT and CDR2 SNEGSKA (reference sequence).

The rearrangement uses TRBV29-1 and TRBJ2-1, with 14 bases aligning to TRBD2. Germline CDR1 reads SQVTM; CDR2 reads ANQGSEA. The CDR3 is made up of 16 amino acids. V lost 6 bases and J lost 0; bases outside the gene matches: 4. CDR3 amino acids: CSVGTSGRSSYNEQFF. The CDR3 coding sequence is TGCAGCGTGGGGACTAGCGGGAGAAGCTCCTACAATGAGCAGTTCTTC.

This clonotype was recorded a few times. V gene TRBV27 combines with J gene TRBJ1-2; tentative D call: TRBD1 (6 bases). The germline V gene has CDR1 MNHEY and CDR2 SMNVEV (reference sequence). The CDR3 has 14 amino acids. The ends were cut back, 6 bases at V and 2 bases at J, with 13 bases in the middle. The CDR3 DNA sequence: TGTGCCAGCAGATGGGCGGGGGCAAACTATGGCTACACCTTC. Encoded protein: CASRWAGANYGYTF.